This T cell receptor beta chain is drawn from a study of T-cell memory formation after mild COVID-19 (dated by TCRdb to about 2021). Study-level background: Most TCR sequence clusters were specific to one of the two donors. In a couple of donors, T-cell clones that expanded and contracted after mild COVID-19 were followed by sequencing TCRalpha and TCRbeta repertoires longitudinally. Two young, previously healthy adult volunteers, one female and one male, were included in the cohort. General findings and caveats noted by the study authors: Contracting CD4+ clones were found mainly in CM and EM memory subsets, while CD8+ clones were enriched in EMRA. SARS-CoV-2 specificity of the second-wave clones peaking on day 37 was not confirmed. Some responding clones were found in pre-infection memory, which suggests that pre-existing cross-reactive memory T cells took part in the SARS-CoV-2 response. Balanced CD4/CD8 phenotypes were observed for clones contracting from day 15 to 85, whereas a bias towards CD4+ was observed for a second wave of clones expanding from day 15 to 37. Only a couple of mild cases were covered in the study, and larger cohorts including severe cases with pre-infection samples were considered necessary.

PBMCs were isolated by Ficoll-Paque density gradient centrifugation. About this clonotype itself: Its binding antigen is unknown. Base qualities are not provided; no much larger clone lies one nucleotide away.

This sample was sequenced with an Illumina NovaSeq 6000. cDNA libraries for TCRalpha and TCRbeta were prepared by 5'RACE using constant-segment primers, with sample barcodes and unique molecular identifiers added. Trizol reagent was used to extract RNA from every sample. The libraries were amplified in two PCR steps, and the second step added a second sample barcode and Illumina TruSeq adapters. Sequencing of the libraries was done on an Illumina NovaSeq, producing 2 x 150 bp paired-end reads. The original pipeline was this. Demultiplexing of reads and collapsing into UMI-guided consensus sequences were performed with migec v1.2.7. Using mixcr v2.1.11, UMI consensuses were aligned to TRA and TRB V and J templates and then assembled into clonotypes. A clonotype was counted as expanded or contracted only if both edgeR and NoisET called the change significant, with noise models trained on biological replicates. For edgeR calls, a false discovery rate-adjusted p below 0.01 and a log2 fold-change threshold of 1 were applied. As an exploratory analysis of dynamics, PCA with hierarchical clustering was applied to max-normalized trajectories of the 1000 most abundant clonotypes. Each responding clone was given a CD4 or CD8 phenotype based on the CD4+ and CD8+ repertoires, which had been sequenced separately. TCRdb applied fastp at Q25 and MiXCR to the public reads, then kept only in-frame beta chains. Rows with a matching CDR3 protein are joined into one entry that keeps the most common DNA and genes. It is TCRdb's table, rather than the study itself, that gives the V and J calls and clone size. The sample contains approximately 410,000 distinct CDR3 sequences, 20% to 25% of them found a single time. Roughly 14% of the sample rests with the top ten.

Including the terminal cysteine and phenylalanine, the CDR3 comprises 15 residues. Only CDR3 DNA remains: 45 bases, in frame from the first base. The junction carries 17 bases between V and J, which are trimmed by 5 bases and 3 bases respectively. This TCR was sampled from an adult woman who had mild COVID-19 (a few samples of this study predate the infection). The sample titles of this study are shuffled in the database, so cell type and time point are left out; the donor was told from shared clones. The sequenced sample consisted of PBMCs or a T cell subset sorted from them (not recorded which). The chain is encoded by TRBV12-3 or TRBV12-4 joined to TRBJ2-7, with a tentative D gene TRBD2 over 5 matching bases. The encoded CDR3 is CASSHTAGRSYEQYF. The nucleotide sequence is TGTGCCAGCAGTCACACCGCGGGCAGGAGCTACGAGCAGTACTTC.